The T cell receptor (beta chain) described here comes from a study of blood T cell repertoires in COVID-19. Study-level information: Samples came from the United States, Italy and Spain, spanning acute and convalescent COVID-19. PBMCs, B-cell-depleted T cells, or T cells provided the cDNA or gDNA that made up the material.

Study processing details: Reference gene primer amplification in the assay estimated nucleated cell counts. Data came from immunoSEQ multiplex PCR; TCRdb stores just in-frame clones and leaves some out. V, J and clone size derive from that table, while D and trimming were established from the DNA sequence. Of around 70,000 clones in the sample, around nine tenths were seen once. The sample was peripheral blood. This TCR was sampled from a human donor in a cohort sampled during active COVID-19.

CDR3 sequence: CASSTWGVRREMGETQYF. CDR3 nucleotide sequence: TGTGCCAGCAGCACTTGGGGGGTGCGGCGGGAGATGGGAGAGACCCAGTACTTC. The chain couples TRBV3-1 (or the pseudogene TRBV3-2) to TRBJ2-5, with 7 bases identical to TRBD2. The germline gives CDR1 LGHDT, CDR2 YNNKEL (reference sequence). V shed 5 bases and J 4 bases; nucleotides not matched to a gene: 19. The CDR3 spans 18 residues.